The present TCR beta chain was sequenced within a study of blood T cell repertoires in COVID-19. TCRdb keeps only in-frame clones here, not all; method: immunoSEQ multiplex PCR. The sample yields 140,000 or so clones, less than 85% seen once. The CDR3 has 14 amino acids. Between the trimmed V and J ends, which lost 5 bases and 2 bases, there was a span of 13 bases. Germline values: CDR1 SEHNR, CDR2 FQNEAQ (reference sequence). This chain joins TRBV7-9 and TRBJ2-7, with D uncertain. This clonotype originated in a woman in her late teens or twenties who had been exposed to COVID-19. The sequenced sample consisted of PBMCs or T cells enriched from blood (not recorded which). The CDR3 bases are TGTGCCAGCAGCCTCCCACGAGACACCTACGAGCAGTACTTC. This gives the protein CASSLPRDTYEQYF.